This TCR beta chain emerged from a study of PD-1 blockade in classical Hodgkin lymphoma. Autologous stem cell transplantation was followed by relapse in every patient, and brentuximab vedotin exposure varied. Study outcomes and limitations: Complete responders possessed baseline diversity comparable to newly diagnosed patients. After ASCT, patients who started nivolumab under 1 year later were excluded.

Assay: immunoSEQ multiplex PCR; the TCRdb copy retains only in-frame clones and omits some. The table includes about 90,000 clones, about 88% detected once. This clone has just a few counts. Its cognate antigen is unknown. The receptor was isolated from a human donor with classical Hodgkin lymphoma. Sequencing was performed on peripheral blood mononuclear cells (PBMCs), taken before the second cycle of nivolumab.

The CDR3 loop is CASRLEGNQPQHF. The CDR3 DNA follows: TGTGCCAGCAGGTTGGAAGGCAATCAGCCCCAGCATTTT. The genes are TRBV6-1 and TRBJ1-5; D is undetermined. Trimming took 6 bases from V and 2 from J, leaving 8 bases between them. The CDR3 sequence is 13 residues long. Germline V gene data show CDR1 as MNHNS and CDR2 as SASEGT.